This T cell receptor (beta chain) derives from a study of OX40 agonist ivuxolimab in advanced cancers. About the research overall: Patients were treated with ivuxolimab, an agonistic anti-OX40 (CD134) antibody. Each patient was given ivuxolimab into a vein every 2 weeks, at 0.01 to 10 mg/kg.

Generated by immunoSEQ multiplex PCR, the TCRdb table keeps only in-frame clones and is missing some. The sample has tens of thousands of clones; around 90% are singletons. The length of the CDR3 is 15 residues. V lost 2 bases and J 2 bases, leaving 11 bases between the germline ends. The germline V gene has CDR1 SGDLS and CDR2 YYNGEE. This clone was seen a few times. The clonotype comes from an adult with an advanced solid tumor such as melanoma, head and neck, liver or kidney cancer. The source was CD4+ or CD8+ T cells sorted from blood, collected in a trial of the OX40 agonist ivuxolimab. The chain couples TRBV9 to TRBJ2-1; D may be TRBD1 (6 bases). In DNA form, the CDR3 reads TGTGCCAGCAGCGTCGCCGGGACACCCTACAATGAGCAGTTCTTC. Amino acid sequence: CASSVAGTPYNEQFF.